This T cell receptor (beta chain) was sequenced during a study of immune evolution from preneoplasia to lung adenocarcinoma. Study-level information: HLA loss of heterozygosity: about 7% AIS, around 16% MIA, approximately 35% ADC, none AAH.

Repertoires were generated with immunoSEQ multiplex PCR, while TCRdb's copy carries only in-frame clones and drops some. The table lists about 5,600 clones, over 70% of them singletons. Macro-dissection enriched premalignant or tumor cells before nucleic acid extraction. Between the trimmed V and J ends, which lost 2 bases and 2 bases, there was a span of 7 bases. This CDR3 region has 14 residues. Per germline, CDR1 LNHNV and CDR2 YYDKDF (reference sequence). The chain combines TRBV15 with TRBJ1-5; weak D call: TRBD1 (6 bases). This clonotype was sampled from a person between 55 and 80 years old with lung adenocarcinoma. Sequencing was performed on FFPE lung adenocarcinoma in situ tissue. In DNA form, the CDR3 reads TGTGCCACCAGCAGAAACAGGGGCAATCAGCCCCAGCATTTT. Translation: CATSRNRGNQPQHF.